The 3 T cell receptor beta chains presented below share a single source sample, sequenced in a study of patients and donors after allogeneic stem cell transplantation. MiXCR, run by TCRdb on the RT-PCR reads, gives a single entry per CDR3 protein. This table has 150,000 to 250,000 distinct CDR3 sequences, about 40% appearing once. Sequencing input: blood, either unsorted or a sorted T cell fraction (not recorded which). The receptors were sampled from a human donor who was either an allogeneic HSCT recipient or a stem cell or donor lymphocyte infusion donor (not recorded which). It is not recorded whose cells these are; they may come from a transplant donor.

This clonotype was observed a handful of times. The J gene is TRBJ1-4, the V gene TRBV7-9; D might be TRBD1 (5 bases). Germline CDR1 is SEHNR and CDR2 is FQNEAQ (reference sequence). With 0 bases removed from V and 6 bases from J, the gap between germline ends came to 8 bases. The CDR3 length is 14 residues. CDR3 protein: CASSLAGDYEKLFF. The CDR3 DNA is TGTGCCAGCAGCTTAGCAGGGGATTATGAAAAACTGTTTTTT. The full variable domain, completed using reference TRBV7-9 and TRBJ1-4, is DTGVSQNPRHKITKRGQNVTFRCDPISEHNRLYWYRQTLGQGPEFLTYFQNEAQLEKSRLLSDRFSAERPKGSFSTLEIQRTEQGDSAMYLCASSLAGDYEKLFFGSGTQLSVL.

This clonotype was counted between two and nine times. The V and J genes are TRBV2 and TRBJ1-3, with TRBD1 as a possible D gene (5 bases). The CDR3 is 16 amino acids. Germline V CDR1 and CDR2: SNHLY, FYNNEI. The V end was cut by 3 bases, the J end by 0 bases, with 12 bases between. CDR3 residues: CASSEGPSLSGNTIYF. For the CDR3, the DNA is TGTGCCAGCAGTGAGGGACCGTCACTCTCTGGAAACACCATATATTTT.

This clonotype has only a few counts. The gene calls are TRBV7-9 and TRBJ1-2; the D is unclear. Trimming removed 1 base from V and 8 bases from J, with 14 bases in between. CDR1 and CDR2 (germline): SEHNR, FQNEAQ (reference sequence). CDR3 length equals 14 residues. The CDR3 DNA is TGTGCCAGCAGCTTAGGAATGGAATCTTACGGCTACACCTTC. It encodes CASSLGMESYGYTF. The full variable domain, with the rest looked up from reference TRBV7-9 and TRBJ1-2, is DTGVSQNPRHKITKRGQNVTFRCDPISEHNRLYWYRQTLGQGPEFLTYFQNEAQLEKSRLLSDRFSAERPKGSFSTLEIQRTEQGDSAMYLCASSLGMESYGYTFGSGTRLTVV.